Listed below are T cell receptor beta chains from one sample, sequenced in a study of cytomegalovirus exposure and HLA in healthy donors. Here immunoSEQ multiplex PCR was the method, and the copy in TCRdb shows in-frame clones only, minus some. This sample yields around 75,000 clones, of which approximately 78% are seen a single time; 3% to 3.5% belongs to the top ten. The source material was PBMCs. These receptors were collected from a man aged 35 to 55 in good health and CMV-seronegative. Both conserved end residues are part of each CDR3. The D gene is left open where the match is weak. The listing skips clone size in some rows; elsewhere it reads once, few, many or a size class.

d_gene: NA
len: 15
abundance: NA
j_gene: TRBJ1-1
v_gene: TRBV9
CDR3nt: TGTGCCAGCAGCGTACAGCCGGGGATGGACACTGAAGCTTTCTTT
CDR3aa: CASSVQPGMDTEAFF

d_gene: TRBD2
len: 14
abundance: few
j_gene: TRBJ2-5
v_gene: TRBV2
CDR3nt: TGTGCCAGCAGTCTGGGGACTAATCAAGAGACCCAGTACTTC
CDR3aa: CASSLGTNQETQYF

d_gene: TRBD2
len: 14
abundance: NA
j_gene: TRBJ2-5
v_gene: TRBV10-3
CDR3nt: TGTGCCATCAGGGCGGGAGCGGGGGAAGAGACCCAGTACTTC
CDR3aa: CAIRAGAGEETQYF

d_gene: NA
len: 14
abundance: NA
j_gene: TRBJ2-7
v_gene: TRBV2
CDR3nt: TGTGCCAGCAGTGGGGGGCTTTTTACCTACGAGCAGTACTTC
CDR3aa: CASSGGLFTYEQYF

d_gene: TRBD1
len: 17
abundance: NA
j_gene: TRBJ1-5
v_gene: TRBV7-3
CDR3nt: TGTGCCAGCAGCCGAGGGTCCCGGGACAGGGGGTTTCAGCCCCAGCATTTT
CDR3aa: CASSRGSRDRGFQPQHF

d_gene: TRBD1
len: 15
abundance: NA
j_gene: TRBJ2-7
v_gene: TRBV6-6
CDR3nt: TGTGCCAGCAGCAAGACGGGACAGGGGAAATACGAGCAGTACTTC
CDR3aa: CASSKTGQGKYEQYF

d_gene: TRBD2
len: 14
abundance: once
j_gene: TRBJ2-1
v_gene: TRBV7-3
CDR3nt: TGTGCCAGCAGTTTAAGCGGGGGGCTCAGTGAGCAGTTCTTC
CDR3aa: CASSLSGGLSEQFF

d_gene: NA
len: 13
abundance: NA
j_gene: TRBJ1-2
v_gene: TRBV30
CDR3nt: TGTGCCTGGCGTGACCGGGACTTGGGGGGCTACACCTTC
CDR3aa: CAWRDRDLGGYTF

d_gene: NA
len: 12
abundance: NA
j_gene: TRBJ2-1
v_gene: TRBV7-3
CDR3nt: TGTGCCAGCAGCCGGGGGTACAATGAGCAGTTCTTC
CDR3aa: CASSRGYNEQFF

d_gene: NA
len: 16
abundance: NA
j_gene: TRBJ2-2
v_gene: TRBV5-1
CDR3nt: TGCGCCAGCAGCTTGCTCCCGCAGGGCGGCACCGGGGAGCTGTTTTTT
CDR3aa: CASSLLPQGGTGELFF

d_gene: TRBD1
len: 14
abundance: once
j_gene: TRBJ2-7
v_gene: TRBV4-2
CDR3nt: TGTGCCAGCAGCCAGGCCGGGACAGGCCACGAGCAGTACTTC
CDR3aa: CASSQAGTGHEQYF

d_gene: NA
len: 13
abundance: NA
j_gene: TRBJ2-7
v_gene: TRBV5-4
CDR3nt: TGTGCCAGCACCCGGGGGAGCTCCTACGAGCAGTACTTC
CDR3aa: CASTRGSSYEQYF